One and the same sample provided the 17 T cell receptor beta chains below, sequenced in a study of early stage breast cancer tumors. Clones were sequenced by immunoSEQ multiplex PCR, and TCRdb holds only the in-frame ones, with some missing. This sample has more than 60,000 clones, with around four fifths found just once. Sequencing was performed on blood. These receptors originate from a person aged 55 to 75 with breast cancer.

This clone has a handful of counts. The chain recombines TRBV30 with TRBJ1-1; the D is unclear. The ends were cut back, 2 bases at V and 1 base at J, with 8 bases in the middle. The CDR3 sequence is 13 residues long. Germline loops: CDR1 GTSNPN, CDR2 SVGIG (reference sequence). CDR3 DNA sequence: TGTGCCTGGAGTCAAGGGCCGAACACTGAAGCTTTCTTT. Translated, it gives CAWSQGPNTEAFF.

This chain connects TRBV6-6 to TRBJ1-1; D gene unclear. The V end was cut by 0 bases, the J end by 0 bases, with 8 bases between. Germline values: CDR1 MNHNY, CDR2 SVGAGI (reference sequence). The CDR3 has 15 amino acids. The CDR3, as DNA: TGTGCCAGCAGTTACTCGTTTACGCTGAACACTGAAGCTTTCTTT. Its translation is CASSYSFTLNTEAFF.

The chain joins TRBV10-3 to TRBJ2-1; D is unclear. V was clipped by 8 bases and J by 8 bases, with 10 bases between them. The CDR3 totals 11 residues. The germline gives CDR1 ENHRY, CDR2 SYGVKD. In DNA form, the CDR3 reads TGTGCCATCGGACGTGGAGATGAGCAGTTCTTC. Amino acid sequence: CAIGRGDEQFF.

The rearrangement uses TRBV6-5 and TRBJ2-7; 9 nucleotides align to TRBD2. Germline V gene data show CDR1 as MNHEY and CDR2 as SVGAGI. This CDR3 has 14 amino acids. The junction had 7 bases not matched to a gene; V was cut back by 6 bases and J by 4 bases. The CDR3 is CASSLAGAGYEQYF. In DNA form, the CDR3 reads TGTGCCAGCAGCTTAGCGGGAGCTGGGTACGAGCAGTACTTC.

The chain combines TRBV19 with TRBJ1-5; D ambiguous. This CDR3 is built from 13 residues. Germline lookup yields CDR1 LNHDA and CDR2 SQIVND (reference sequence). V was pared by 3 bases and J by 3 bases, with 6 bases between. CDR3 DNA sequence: TGTGCCAGTAGTATTAGCTTCAATCAGCCCCAGCATTTT. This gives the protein CASSISFNQPQHF.

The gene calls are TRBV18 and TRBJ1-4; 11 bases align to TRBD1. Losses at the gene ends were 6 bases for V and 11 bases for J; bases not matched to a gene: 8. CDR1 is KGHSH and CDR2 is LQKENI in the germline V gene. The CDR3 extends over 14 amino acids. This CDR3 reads CASSPRDRGTKLFF. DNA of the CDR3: TGTGCCAGCTCTCCCCGGGACAGGGGGACCAAACTGTTTTTT.

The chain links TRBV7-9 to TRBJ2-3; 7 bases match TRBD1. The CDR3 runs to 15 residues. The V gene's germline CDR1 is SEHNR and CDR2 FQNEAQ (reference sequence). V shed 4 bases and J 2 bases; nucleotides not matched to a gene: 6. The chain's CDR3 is CASSWVTGTTDTQYF. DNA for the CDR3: TGTGCCAGCAGCTGGGTGACAGGGACCACAGATACGCAGTATTTT.

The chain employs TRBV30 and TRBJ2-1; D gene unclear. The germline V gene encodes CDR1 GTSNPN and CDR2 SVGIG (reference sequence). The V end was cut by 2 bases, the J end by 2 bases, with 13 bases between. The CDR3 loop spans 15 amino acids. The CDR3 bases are TGTGCCTGGAGTCCTCGAAATTCTGCCTACAATGAGCAGTTCTTC. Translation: CAWSPRNSAYNEQFF.

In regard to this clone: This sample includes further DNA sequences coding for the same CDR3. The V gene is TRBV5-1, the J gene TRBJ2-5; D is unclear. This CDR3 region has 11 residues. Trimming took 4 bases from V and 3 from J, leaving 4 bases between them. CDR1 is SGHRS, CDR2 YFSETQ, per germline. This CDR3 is CASSLKETQYF. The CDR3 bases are TGCGCCAGCAGCCTAAAAGAGACCCAGTACTTC.

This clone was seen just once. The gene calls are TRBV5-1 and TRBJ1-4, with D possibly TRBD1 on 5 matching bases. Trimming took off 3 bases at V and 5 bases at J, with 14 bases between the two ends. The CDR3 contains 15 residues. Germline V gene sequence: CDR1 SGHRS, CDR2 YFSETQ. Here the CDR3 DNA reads TGCGCCAGCAGCTCAACCGGGACGGGGAATGAAAAACTGTTTTTT. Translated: CASSSTGTGNEKLFF.

CDR3 sequence: CASRARTSGTYEQYF. The CDR3 DNA is TGTGCCAGCCGCGCGAGGACTAGCGGAACCTACGAGCAGTACTTC. The gene calls are TRBV6-5 and TRBJ2-7; 10 positions agree with TRBD2. The CDR3 has 15 amino acids. The V gene's germline CDR1 is MNHEY and CDR2 SVGAGI. V was pared by 8 bases and J by 2 bases, with 9 bases of the junction left unmatched.

DNA of the CDR3: TGTGCCAGCAGCTTAGGGTCAACGACGCTCTATGGCTACACCTTC. Translation gives CASSLGSTTLYGYTF. This chain connects TRBV7-2 to TRBJ1-2; D gene ambiguous. The CDR3 totals 15 residues. Germline V gene data show CDR1 as SGHTA and CDR2 as FQGNSA. Trimming took 1 base from V and 4 from J, leaving 13 bases between them.

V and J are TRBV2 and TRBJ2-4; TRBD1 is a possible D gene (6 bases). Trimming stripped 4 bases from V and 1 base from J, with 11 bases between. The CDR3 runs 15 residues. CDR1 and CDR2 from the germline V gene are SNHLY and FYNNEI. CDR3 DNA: TGTGCCAGCAGTGGGTCTAGGGGGGCCAAAAACATTCAGTACTTC. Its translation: CASSGSRGAKNIQYF.

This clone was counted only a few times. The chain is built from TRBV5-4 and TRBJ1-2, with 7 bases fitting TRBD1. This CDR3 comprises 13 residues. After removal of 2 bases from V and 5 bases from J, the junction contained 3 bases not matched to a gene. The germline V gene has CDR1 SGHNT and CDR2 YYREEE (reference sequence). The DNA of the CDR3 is TGTGCCAGCAGCTTTGACAGGGAATATGGCTACACCTTC. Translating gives CASSFDREYGYTF.

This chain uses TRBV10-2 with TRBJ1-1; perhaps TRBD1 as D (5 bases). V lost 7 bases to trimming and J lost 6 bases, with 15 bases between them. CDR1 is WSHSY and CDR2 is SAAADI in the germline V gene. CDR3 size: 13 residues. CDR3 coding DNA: TGCGCCAGCAACCGACGAGGGGAGGCTGAAGCTTTCTTT. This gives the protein CASNRRGEAEAFF.

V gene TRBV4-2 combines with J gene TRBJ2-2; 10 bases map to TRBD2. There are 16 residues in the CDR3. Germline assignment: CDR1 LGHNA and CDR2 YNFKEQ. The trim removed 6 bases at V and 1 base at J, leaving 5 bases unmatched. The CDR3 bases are TGTGCCAGCAGAGAAACTAGCGGGATGAACACCGGGGAGCTGTTTTTT. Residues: CASRETSGMNTGELFF.

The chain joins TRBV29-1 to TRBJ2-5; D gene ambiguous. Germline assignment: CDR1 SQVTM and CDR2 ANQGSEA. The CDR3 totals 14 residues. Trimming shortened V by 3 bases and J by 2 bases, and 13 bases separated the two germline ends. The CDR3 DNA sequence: TGCAGCGTTGATTCTTTGACACAGCAAGAGACCCAGTACTTC. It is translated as CSVDSLTQQETQYF.